This T cell receptor beta chain is from a study of metastatic and nonmetastatic thyroid tumors. This clone was detected ten times or more. The CDR3 is made up of 13 amino acids. Trimming removed 2 bases at V and 0 bases at J, with 2 bases between. CDR1 is ENHRY and CDR2 is SYGVKD in the germline V gene. TCRdb re-called clones via MiXCR from the PCR reads. This table has around 26,000 clones, about 13% appearing once. Every patient underwent thyroid surgery untreated. What was sequenced was blood. The source of this sequence is a female donor with papillary thyroid cancer or a benign thyroid nodule (not recorded which). Some clones in this sample may be carry-over from other donors' samples. The chain combines TRBV10-3 with TRBJ2-4, with D unresolved. CDR3 sequence: CAISEGAKNIQYF. The CDR3 DNA reads TGTGCCATCAGTGAGGGAGCCAAAAACATTCAGTACTTC.